This T cell receptor beta chain was identified during a study of shared clonotypes between healthy human individuals (TCRdb year 2020). Background on the whole study: The cohort included a few men and a couple of women between 18 and 49 years of age. For each donor, CD4 naive and CD4 memory were each run on three plates, CD8 naive on two plates, and CD8 memory on one plate. Libraries were prepared and TCR repertoires were sequenced by different laboratories using diverse techniques, in order to increase sequencing depth and limit assay-specific biases. Leukapheresis yielded between about 0.85 and 9.5 billion PBMCs per donor. The study deeply sequenced blood TCR repertoires of roughly five healthy adults to estimate repertoire size and the extent of clonotype sharing between individuals. Broad study findings and their caveats: Because the study included only a small number of donors, the genetic and exposure-history diversity represented was limited. Sharing across four donors was observed for about 4.8% of naive CD4, about 3.2% of naive CD8, over 2% of memory CD4, and about 0.4% of memory CD8 clonotypes. Sampling was restricted to blood, and TCR repertoires in tissues likely differ from the TCR repertoires found in blood. Estimated clonotype richness was generally larger for naive than for memory subsets. Pairwise subsampling led to the expectation that sequencing depth would affect the degree of clonotype sharing among donors. Rarefaction of sorted-subset datasets indicated incomplete sequencing despite the large sequencing depth. Compared with non-shared clonotypes, clonotypes shared by all four sorted-subset donors had higher generation probabilities.

Using the deep immunoSEQ assay, TCR CDR3 regions were amplified from genomic DNA by multiplex PCR. For each cell subset, the extracted genomic DNA was distributed evenly across all wells of several immunoSEQ 96-well plates, and each plate served as one replicate. For sorted subsets, 200 to 250 ng genomic DNA, equal to approximately 30,000 T cell genomes, was loaded into each replicate PCR. Purified libraries were quantified with a Qubit 3.0 fluorometer, sized on a Bioanalyzer 2100, and re-quantified with the KAPA Library Quantification kit. A separate single-read 150-cycle Illumina NextSeq 550 flow cell was used to sequence each immunoSEQ 96-well plate. Processing in the source paper ran as follows. The immunoSEQ output contained only junctional sequences without quality scores, so filtering could not match that applied to full-length reads. To assign V/J genes and CDR3, sequences were annotated against IMGT germline references using PyIR, a Python wrapper for IgBLAST v1.9. Reads with weak V/J assignments (E-value above 1e-6), missing CDR3, stop codons, out-of-frame junctions, or ambiguous translated residues were removed. V3J clonotypes were defined as sequences sharing an identical inferred V gene, J gene, and CDR3 amino acid sequence. Percentage overlap between repertoires was calculated by dividing the number of shared unique clonotypes by the size of the smaller repertoire. RTK rarefaction, the Chao1 estimator, and Recon v2.1 estimates of unobserved clonotypes were used to assess repertoire richness. Generation probabilities for all TCRbeta clonotypes obtained by the gDNA method from a few donors were computed using OLGA. This immuneACCESS table, as held by TCRdb, lists in-frame sequences with V and J called but not all clones. Of the missing ones, under half trace to an unresolved V gene in checked studies; the others have no known cause. The V and J calls and clone size are taken from that table; D and trimming were inferred from the DNA. This sample has about 640,000 clones in its table, and 72% of those were observed once. Roughly 1.8% of the sample belongs to the ten largest clones.

Via the germline V gene, CDR1 is SGHAT and CDR2 FQNNGV. At the junction V is shortened by 5 bases and J by 2 bases; bases outside the gene matches: 2. The CDR3 holds 13 amino acids from the cysteine to the phenylalanine. This entry keeps only the CDR3 DNA: 39 bases, framed from base 1. To note about this clone: This receptor's antigen is unknown. No base-level quality is on record; no much larger clone is a single base apart.

The donors were healthy, HIV-negative adults with no recently reported acute infections or vaccinations. Only Caucasian adults living in Nashville, Tennessee, USA were represented among the donors. CD4+ T cells were enriched by magnetic negative selection; naive cells were then positively selected on CD45RA, and the negative fraction formed the memory subset. After blood collection by leukapheresis, PBMCs were isolated using Ficoll-Histopaque density gradient centrifugation and then cryopreserved in the vapor phase of liquid nitrogen. Purity and quantity of every magnetically sorted T cell population were checked by analytical flow cytometry. Genomic DNA was isolated from every sorted fraction and measured by UV absorbance on a Nanodrop 2000c.

The chain is encoded by TRBV11-2 joined to TRBJ2-5; 7 central bases correspond to TRBD1. The TCR sequence derives from a woman aged 25 to 39 in good health. Material: memory CD4+ T cells sorted from blood. The intended sense of this specimen's cell subset or site label: CD45RA-negative fraction. CDR3 sequence: CASSKDRQETQYF. The bases read TGTGCCAGCAGCAAGGACAGGCAAGAGACCCAGTACTTC.